One and the same sample provided the 14 T cell receptor beta chains below, sequenced in a study of blood T cells in healthy people across ages. PCR was performed a second time for about 7 to 12 cycles using a sample-barcoded 5' primer and a J-beta primer mix. TCRdb fed the 5' RACE reads into MiXCR, producing one record per CDR3 protein. The sample holds about 840,000 distinct CDR3 sequences; 25% to 35% are singletons and the top ten take roughly 10%. This sample also belongs to another study, concerning T cells of mothers and their children.

The specimen sequenced was blood. The receptors here all came from a woman aged 40 to 55 in good health.

On this clonotype itself: At one end the junction does not follow the germline gene, possibly because of a read error. This chain's CDR3 is CATGGLLSYNEQFF. The CDR3 bases are TGCGCTACCGGGGGGTTGTTGTCCTACAATGAGCAGTTCTTC. The chain combines TRBV7-2 with TRBJ2-1; 7 bases match TRBD2. Germline V lookup: CDR1 SGHTA, CDR2 FQGNSA. The CDR3 is 14 residues long.

With regard to this clonotype: A clone one base away is much larger, so this may be a read error. The chain employs TRBV28 and TRBJ2-7; D call uncertain. This CDR3 comprises 11 residues. The V gene's germline CDR1 is MDHEN and CDR2 SYDVKM. This chain's CDR3 is CAGSLTAEQYF. CDR3 DNA sequence: TGTGCCGGCAGTTTAACCGCGGAGCAGTACTTC.

The V call is TRBV5-1, the J call TRBJ2-1, with TRBD2 matching over 9 bases. This CDR3 has 17 residues. Germline CDR1 SGHRS, CDR2 YFSETQ. V was clipped by 2 bases and J by 0 bases; unmatched bases: 6. CDR3 nucleotides: TGCGCCAGCAGCTTTCGGGATAGCGGGGGCTCCTACAATGAGCAGTTCTTC. Translating it yields CASSFRDSGGSYNEQFF.

Details on this clonotype: A much larger clone differs by one base, so this may be a read error. The gene calls are TRBV7-9 and TRBJ2-3; D is unclear. Germline V gene data show CDR1 as SEHNR and CDR2 as FQNEAQ (reference sequence). The CDR3 covers 12 residues. The germline V and J ends were trimmed by 3 bases and 2 bases, with 3 bases remaining between them. The CDR3 region is CASSFDTDTQYF. CDR3 nucleotides: TGTGCCAGCAGCTTTGACACAGATACGCAGTATTTT.

This clonotype was seen repeatedly, ten times or more. The chain has TRBV6-5 and TRBJ2-5, with a possible D match to TRBD2 (5 bases). Per the germline V gene, CDR1 is MNHEY and CDR2 is SVGAGI. The germline V and J ends were trimmed by 0 bases and 1 base, with 15 bases remaining between them. This CDR3 comprises 17 residues. The DNA for the CDR3 is TGTGCCAGCAGTTACTCGTTACTGGAGAGGGCCCAAGAGACCCAGTACTTC. It codes for CASSYSLLERAQETQYF.

The chain combines TRBV7-8 with TRBJ1-2, with D hard to call. Germline V CDR1 and CDR2: SGHVS, FQNEAQ. Trimming cost V 7 bases and J 8 bases, with 14 bases left between them. This CDR3 contains 12 residues. CDR3 region: CASKSPPWGYTF. The CDR3 DNA is TGTGCCAGCAAATCCCCCCCCTGGGGCTACACCTTC.

V usage is TRBV4-2 and J usage is TRBJ2-1; D not certain. This CDR3 is built from 16 residues. Germline V gene sequence: CDR1 LGHNA, CDR2 YNFKEQ. Trimming left V 1 base short and J 0 bases short, with 10 bases between. Written as DNA, the CDR3 is TGTGCCAGCAGCCAAGCCGTGGGGAACTCCTACAATGAGCAGTTCTTC. Its translation is CASSQAVGNSYNEQFF.

DNA for the CDR3: TGTGCCAGCAGCACTCTACAGGGTGTTAACTATGGCTACACCTTC. As protein: CASSTLQGVNYGYTF. This chain uses TRBV27 with TRBJ1-2; D is perhaps TRBD1 (6 bases). Between the trimmed V and J ends, which lost 6 bases and 1 base, there was a span of 15 bases. The CDR3 totals 15 residues. Germline values: CDR1 MNHEY, CDR2 SMNVEV (reference sequence).

V usage is TRBV7-2 and J usage is TRBJ1-1; D unclear. Germline values: CDR1 SGHTA, CDR2 FQGNSA. This CDR3 is built from 15 residues. Trimming removed 1 base from V and 8 bases from J, with 17 bases in between. The CDR3 bases are TGTGCCAGCAGCTTAGATCCTGGGGAGCTAAGGGAAGCTTTCTTT. It translates to CASSLDPGELREAFF.

In regard to this clonotype: A much larger clonotype is one base distant, so this may be a read error. The chain recombines TRBV7-3 with TRBJ1-4; possibly TRBD1 for D (6 bases). The CDR3 sequence is 14 residues long. V lost 5 bases and J 5 bases, leaving 12 bases between the germline ends. Looked up from germline, CDR1 is SGHTA and CDR2 is FQGTGA. The DNA of the CDR3 is TGTGCCAGCAGCCCCGTGCAGGGGAATGAAAAACTGTTTTTT. As protein: CASSPVQGNEKLFF.

Turning to this clonotype: A much larger clonotype is one base distant, so this may be a read error. The chain is built from TRBV29-1 and TRBJ2-1; D is ambiguous. The CDR3 runs to 12 residues. V was pared by 7 bases and J by 2 bases, with 9 bases between. CDR1 SQVTM and CDR2 ANQGSEA come from the germline V gene. CDR3 residues: CSAEDPYNEQFF. The DNA for the CDR3 is TGCAGCGCGGAAGACCCCTACAATGAGCAGTTCTTC.

This clonotype was picked up many times. A single base separates this from a much larger clone, so it may be a read error. The chain carries TRBV6-6 and TRBJ1-4; no clear D. CDR3 size: 15 residues. Germline values: CDR1 MNHNY, CDR2 SVGAGI (reference sequence). The CDR3 protein is CASSYVGPSNEKRFF. CDR3 sequence (DNA): TGTGCCAGCAGTTACGTTGGACCGAGTAATGAAAAACGGTTTTTT.

The chain couples TRBV28 to TRBJ1-2; possibly TRBD1 for D (5 bases). Trimming shortened V by 5 bases and J by 2 bases, and 15 bases separated the two germline ends. From germline, CDR1 is MDHEN and CDR2 SYDVKM. This CDR3 region has 15 residues. The CDR3 nucleotides are TGTGCCAGCAGTCCCTTACCAGGGAAAAACTATGGCTACACCTTC. Protein product: CASSPLPGKNYGYTF.

With regard to this clonotype: Possible read error: a much larger clone is one base away. The V call is TRBV20-1, the J call TRBJ2-7, with a weak D call TRBD1 (6 bases). The CDR3 extends over 15 amino acids. Germline V gives CDR1 DFQATT, CDR2 SNEGSKA (reference sequence). Trimming stripped 4 bases from V and 0 bases from J, with 16 bases between. CDR3 coding DNA: TGCAGTGCTACCTCCCGGGACAAGTGCTCCTACGAGCAGTACTTC. Translation gives CSATSRDKCSYEQYF.